This T cell receptor beta chain was recorded in a study of response to subunit inactivated influenza vaccine. The study, taken as a whole, reports: Authors suggested few new T cells are recruited by each seasonal influenza vaccination.

Germline CDR1 is DFQATT and CDR2 is SNEGSKA (reference sequence). V was clipped by 0 bases and J by 4 bases, with 9 bases between them. The CDR3 totals 13 residues. MiXCR, run by TCRdb on the RT-PCR reads, gives a single entry per CDR3 protein. The sample lists about 520,000 distinct CDR3 sequences, approximately 6.9% occurring once. This clonotype was seen only a few times. Its cognate antigen is unknown. The input for sequencing was PBMCs from blood, taken around 25 months after vaccination. V is TRBV20-1 and J is TRBJ1-1, with unresolved D. This TCR was recovered from a man aged 45 to 70 who received an inactivated influenza vaccine. The CDR3 region is CSARDIELTEAFF. The CDR3 DNA reads TGCAGTGCTAGAGATATAGAGCTCACTGAAGCTTTCTTT.